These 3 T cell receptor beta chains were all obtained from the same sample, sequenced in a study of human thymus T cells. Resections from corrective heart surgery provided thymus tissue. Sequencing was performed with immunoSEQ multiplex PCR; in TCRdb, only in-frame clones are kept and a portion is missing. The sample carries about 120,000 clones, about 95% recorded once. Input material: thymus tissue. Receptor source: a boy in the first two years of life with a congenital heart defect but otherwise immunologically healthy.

The DNA of the CDR3 is TGTGCCAGCTCCCAGAACCGAGGGGCGAGTCAGTACTTC. Translating it yields CASSQNRGASQYF. The V call is TRBV6-6, the J call TRBJ2-7; D tentatively fits TRBD1 or TRBD2 (5 bases each). From germline, CDR1 is MNHNY and CDR2 SVGAGI (reference sequence). V lost 8 bases and J 10 bases, leaving 21 bases between the germline ends. The CDR3 loop spans 13 amino acids.

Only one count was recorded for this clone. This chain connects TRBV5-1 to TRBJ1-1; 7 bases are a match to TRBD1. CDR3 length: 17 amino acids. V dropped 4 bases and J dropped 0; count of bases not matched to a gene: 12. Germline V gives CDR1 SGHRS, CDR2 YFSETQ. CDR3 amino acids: CASSLGGDRAMNTEAFF. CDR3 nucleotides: TGCGCCAGCAGCCTGGGCGGCGACAGGGCGATGAACACTGAAGCTTTCTTT.

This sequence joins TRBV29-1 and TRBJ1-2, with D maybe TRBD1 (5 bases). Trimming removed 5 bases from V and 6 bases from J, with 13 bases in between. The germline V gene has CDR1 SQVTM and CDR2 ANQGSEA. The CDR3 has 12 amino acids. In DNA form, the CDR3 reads TGCAGCGTTCCGGCAGGGCGGAATGGCTACACCTTC. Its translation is CSVPAGRNGYTF. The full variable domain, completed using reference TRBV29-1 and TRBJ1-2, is SAVISQKPSRDICQRGTSLTIQCQVDSQVTMMFWYRQQPGQSLTLIATANQGSEATYESGFVIDKFPISRPNLTFSTLTVSNMSPEDSSIYLCSVPAGRNGYTFGSGTRLTVV.